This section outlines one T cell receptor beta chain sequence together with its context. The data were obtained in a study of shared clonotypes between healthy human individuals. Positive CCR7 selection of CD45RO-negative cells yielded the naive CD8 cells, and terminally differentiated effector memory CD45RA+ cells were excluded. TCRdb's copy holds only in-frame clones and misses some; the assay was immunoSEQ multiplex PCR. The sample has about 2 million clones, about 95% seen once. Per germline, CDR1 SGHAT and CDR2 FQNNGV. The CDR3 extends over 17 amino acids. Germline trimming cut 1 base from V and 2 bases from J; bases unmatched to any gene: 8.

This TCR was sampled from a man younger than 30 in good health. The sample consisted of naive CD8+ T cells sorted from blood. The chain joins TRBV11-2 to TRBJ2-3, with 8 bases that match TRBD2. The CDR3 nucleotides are TGTGCCAGCAGCTTAGCGCTCGAGCGGGGGTTCACAGATACGCAGTATTTT. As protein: CASSLALERGFTDTQYF.